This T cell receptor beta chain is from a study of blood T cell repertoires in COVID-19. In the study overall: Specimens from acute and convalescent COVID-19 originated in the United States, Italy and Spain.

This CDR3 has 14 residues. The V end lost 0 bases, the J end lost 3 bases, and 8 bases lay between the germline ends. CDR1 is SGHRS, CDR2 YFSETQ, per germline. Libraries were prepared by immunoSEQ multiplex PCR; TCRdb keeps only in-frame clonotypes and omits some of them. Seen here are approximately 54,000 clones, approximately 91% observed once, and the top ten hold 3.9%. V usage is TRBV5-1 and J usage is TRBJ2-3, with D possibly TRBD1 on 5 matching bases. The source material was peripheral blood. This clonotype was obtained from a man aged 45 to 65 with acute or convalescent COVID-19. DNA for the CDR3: TGCGCCAGCAGCTTGGACCCAGGGACAGATACGCAGTATTTT. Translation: CASSLDPGTDTQYF.